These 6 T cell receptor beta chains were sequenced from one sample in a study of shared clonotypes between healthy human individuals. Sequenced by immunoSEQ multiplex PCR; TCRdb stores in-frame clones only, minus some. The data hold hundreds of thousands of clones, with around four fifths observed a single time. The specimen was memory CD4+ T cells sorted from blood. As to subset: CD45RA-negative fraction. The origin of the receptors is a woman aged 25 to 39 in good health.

CDR3 coding DNA: TGTGCCAGCAGTGCCGGGACAGGGGGATCGTTTGGTGTAAAACTGTTTTTT. Translation: CASSAGTGGSFGVKLFF. The chain is built from TRBV2 and TRBJ1-4; 11 bases line up with TRBD1. J was trimmed by 10 bases and V by 4 bases; bases with no gene match: 14. The CDR3 has 17 amino acids. CDR1 is SNHLY, CDR2 FYNNEI, per germline.

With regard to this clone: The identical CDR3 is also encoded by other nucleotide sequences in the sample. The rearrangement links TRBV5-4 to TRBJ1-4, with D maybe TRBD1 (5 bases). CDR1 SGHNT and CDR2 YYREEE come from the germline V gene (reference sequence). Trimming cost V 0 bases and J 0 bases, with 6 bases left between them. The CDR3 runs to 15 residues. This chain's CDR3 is CASSLGGATNEKLFF. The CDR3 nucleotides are TGTGCCAGCAGCTTGGGGGGGGCAACTAATGAAAAACTGTTTTTT.

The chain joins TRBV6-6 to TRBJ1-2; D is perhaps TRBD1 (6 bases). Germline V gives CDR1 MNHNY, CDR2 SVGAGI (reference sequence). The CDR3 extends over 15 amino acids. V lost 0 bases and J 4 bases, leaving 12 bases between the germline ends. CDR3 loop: CASSYSGTSAYGYTF. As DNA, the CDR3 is TGTGCCAGCAGTTACTCGGGGACATCAGCCTATGGCTACACCTTC.

The CDR3, as DNA: TGTGCCAGCAGCTTTCGTCATTCAGAGACCCAGTACTTC. Translating gives CASSFRHSETQYF. The chain recombines TRBV7-8 with TRBJ2-5; D call uncertain. Germline V gene data show CDR1 as SGHVS and CDR2 as FQNEAQ. Between the trimmed V and J ends, which lost 3 bases and 4 bases, there was a span of 9 bases. The CDR3 has 13 amino acids.

The CDR3 DNA follows: TGTGCCAGCAGTGAACAGCAGGGCGGAAAACTGTTTTTT. This codes for CASSEQQGGKLFF. The chain carries TRBV6-1 and TRBJ1-4; possible D gene TRBD1, 5 bases. With 2 bases removed from V and 10 bases from J, the gap between germline ends came to 11 bases. CDR1 is MNHNS and CDR2 is SASEGT in the germline V gene. The CDR3 has 13 residues.

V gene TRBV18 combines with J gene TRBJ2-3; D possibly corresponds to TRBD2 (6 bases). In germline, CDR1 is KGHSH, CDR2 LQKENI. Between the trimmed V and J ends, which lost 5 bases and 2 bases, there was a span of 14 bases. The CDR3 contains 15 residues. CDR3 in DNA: TGTGCCAGCTCAATCACCGGGACTCACACAGATACGCAGTATTTT. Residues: CASSITGTHTDTQYF.